The 8 T cell receptor beta chains presented below share a single source sample, sequenced in a study of control samples from healthy donors and cancer patients. The assay was immunoSEQ multiplex PCR, and TCRdb's table has in-frame clones only and misses some. Among 100,000 to 150,000 clones, about 90% were seen once, and the ten largest hold around 2%. The sequenced material came from blood. These receptors all come from a man aged 18 to 29 in good health.

The V call is TRBV6-4, the J call TRBJ2-3; 11 bases line up with TRBD2. V was clipped by 2 bases and J by 5 bases; unmatched bases: 0. The CDR3 is 14 amino acids. CDR1 and CDR2 (germline): MRHNA, SNTAGT. The CDR3 is CASSDGLAGDTQYF. CDR3 DNA: TGTGCCAGCAGTGACGGACTAGCGGGAGATACGCAGTATTTT.

This chain links TRBV27 with TRBJ2-7; weak D call: TRBD1 (5 bases). V shed 3 bases and J shed 3 bases, with 12 bases lying between them. Germline assignment: CDR1 MNHEY and CDR2 SMNVEV (reference sequence). This CDR3 is built from 14 residues. DNA of the CDR3: TGTGCCAGCAGTTTCGACAGAACGGGCTACGAGCAGTACTTC. Protein product: CASSFDRTGYEQYF.

Here the CDR3 DNA reads TGTGCCACTAGACAGAAACCCCAAGAGACCCAGTACTTC. Protein sequence: CATRQKPQETQYF. The chain couples TRBV19 to TRBJ2-5; TRBD1 might be the D (5 bases). CDR1 and CDR2 (germline): LNHDA, SQIVND (reference sequence). This CDR3 contains 13 residues. V was clipped by 10 bases and J by 1 base, with 13 bases between them.

The chain combines TRBV2 with TRBJ2-5; D not resolved. The CDR3 extends over 14 amino acids. V lost 1 base and J lost 10, with 16 bases in between. CDR1 and CDR2 from the germline V gene are SNHLY and FYNNEI. The chain's CDR3 is CASSEGVVGLDQYF. In DNA form, the CDR3 reads TGTGCCAGCAGTGAAGGGGTGGTAGGGTTGGACCAGTACTTC. Full variable domain (rest looked up from reference TRBV2 and TRBJ2-5): EPEVTQTPSHQVTQMGQEVILRCVPISNHLYFYWYRQILGQKVEFLVSFYNNEISEKSEIFDDQFSVERPDGSNFTLKIRSTKLEDSAMYFCASSEGVVGLDQYFGPGTRLLVL.

The chain is built from TRBV7-2 and TRBJ1-1; 8 bases are a match to TRBD1. The CDR3 sequence is 12 residues long. The V gene's germline CDR1 is SGHTA and CDR2 FQGNSA. V was clipped by 4 bases and J by 11 bases; unmatched bases: 6. CDR3 in amino acids: CASSSRQGKAFF. CDR3 nucleotides: TGTGCCAGCAGCTCAAGACAGGGGAAGGCTTTCTTT.

The chain carries TRBV6-6 and TRBJ2-7, with D hard to call. CDR3 length: 11 residues. V was shortened by 5 bases and J by 6 bases, with 8 bases between the two germline ends. CDR1 and CDR2 (germline): MNHNY, SVGAGI (reference sequence). The CDR3 nucleotides are TGTGCCAGCAGTGCCTTAGGCGAGCAGTACTTC. Its translation is CASSALGEQYF.

The gene calls are TRBV29-1 and TRBJ2-2, with D uncertain. The CDR3 has 12 residues. Germline assignment: CDR1 SQVTM and CDR2 ANQGSEA. Between the trimmed V and J ends, which lost 4 bases and 1 base, there was a span of 4 bases. CDR3 in amino acids: CSVGRNTGELFF. The CDR3 DNA follows: TGCAGCGTTGGCAGGAACACCGGGGAGCTGTTTTTT.

This clone turned up a few times. The rearrangement uses TRBV7-6 and TRBJ1-4; TRBD1 agrees at 9 bases. In germline, CDR1 is SGHVS, CDR2 FNYEAQ. The ends lost 4 bases at V and 5 bases at J; junction bases unmatched: 5. This CDR3 has 15 residues. The DNA for the CDR3 is TGTGCCAGCAGCTACGCGGGACAGGGAAATGAAAAACTGTTTTTT. Translated, it gives CASSYAGQGNEKLFF.